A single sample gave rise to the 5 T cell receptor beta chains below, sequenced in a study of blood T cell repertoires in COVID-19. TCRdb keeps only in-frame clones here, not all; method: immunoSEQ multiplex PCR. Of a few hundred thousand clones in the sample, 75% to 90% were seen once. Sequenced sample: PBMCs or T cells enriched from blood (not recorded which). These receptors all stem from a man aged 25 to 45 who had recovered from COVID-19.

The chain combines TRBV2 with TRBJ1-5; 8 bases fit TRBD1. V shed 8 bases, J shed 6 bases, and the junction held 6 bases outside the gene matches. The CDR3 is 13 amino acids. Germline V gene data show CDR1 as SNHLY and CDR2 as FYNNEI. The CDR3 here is CASGGQGLQPQHF. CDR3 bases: TGTGCCAGCGGAGGACAGGGCCTTCAGCCCCAGCATTTT.

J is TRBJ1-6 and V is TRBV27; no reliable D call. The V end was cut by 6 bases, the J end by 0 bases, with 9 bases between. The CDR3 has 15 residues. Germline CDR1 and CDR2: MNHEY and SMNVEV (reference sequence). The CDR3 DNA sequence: TGTGCCAGCAGCGAGCTTGGCTCCTATAATTCACCCCTCCACTTT. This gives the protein CASSELGSYNSPLHF.

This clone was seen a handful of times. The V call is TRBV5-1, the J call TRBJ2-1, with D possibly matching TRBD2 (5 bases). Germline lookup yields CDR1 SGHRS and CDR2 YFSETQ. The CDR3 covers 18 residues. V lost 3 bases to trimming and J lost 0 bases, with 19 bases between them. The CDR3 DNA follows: TGCGCCAGCAGCTCCCCCCCGAGCGGAAAGAGCTCCTACAATGAGCAGTTCTTC. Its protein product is CASSSPPSGKSSYNEQFF.

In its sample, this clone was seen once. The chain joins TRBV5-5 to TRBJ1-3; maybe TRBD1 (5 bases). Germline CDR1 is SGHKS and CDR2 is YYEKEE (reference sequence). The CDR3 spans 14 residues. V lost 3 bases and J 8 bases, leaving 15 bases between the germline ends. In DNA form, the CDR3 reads TGTGCCAGCAGCTGGGGACCCGAGCGGGACACCATATATTTT. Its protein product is CASSWGPERDTIYF.

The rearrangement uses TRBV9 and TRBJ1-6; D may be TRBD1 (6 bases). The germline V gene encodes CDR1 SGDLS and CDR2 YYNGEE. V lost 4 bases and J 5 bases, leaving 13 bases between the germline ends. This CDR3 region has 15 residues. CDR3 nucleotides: TGTGCCAGCAGCCCACAGGGACACGATAATTCACCCCTCCACTTT. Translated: CASSPQGHDNSPLHF. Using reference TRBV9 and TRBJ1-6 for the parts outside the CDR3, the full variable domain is DSGVTQTPKHLITATGQRVTLRCSPRSGDLSVYWYQQSLDQGLQFLIQYYNGEERAKGNILERFSAQQFPDLHSELNLSSLELGDSALYFCASSPQGHDNSPLHFGNGTRLTVT.